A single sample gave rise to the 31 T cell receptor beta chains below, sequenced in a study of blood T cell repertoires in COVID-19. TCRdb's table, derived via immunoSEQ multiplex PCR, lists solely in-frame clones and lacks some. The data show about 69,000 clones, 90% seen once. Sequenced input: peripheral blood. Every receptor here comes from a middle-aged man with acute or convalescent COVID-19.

The CDR3 is CASSRRQGASGANVLTF. The CDR3 nucleotides are TGTGCCAGCAGCCGTAGACAGGGGGCCAGTGGGGCCAACGTCCTGACTTTC. The chain has TRBV5-6 and TRBJ2-6, with 10 bases identical to TRBD1. J gave up 3 bases and V 4 bases, and 7 bases lay outside the gene matches. This CDR3 is built from 17 residues. Germline assignment: CDR1 SGHDT and CDR2 YYEEEE.

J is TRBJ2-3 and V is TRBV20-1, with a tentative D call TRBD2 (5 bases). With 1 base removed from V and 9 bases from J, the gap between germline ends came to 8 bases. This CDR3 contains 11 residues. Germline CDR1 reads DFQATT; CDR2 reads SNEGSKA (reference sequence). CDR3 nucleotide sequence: TGCAGTGCTAGAGCCGGGATCACGCAGTATTTT. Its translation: CSARAGITQYF.

CDR3 amino acids: CASSSRPGILRHTQYF. The DNA for the CDR3 is TGTGCCAGCAGCTCCCGCCCGGGGATCCTTCGCCATACGCAGTATTTT. V usage is TRBV7-2 and J usage is TRBJ2-3, with D possibly TRBD2 on 5 matching bases. V was clipped by 4 bases and J by 7 bases, with 21 bases between them. CDR1 and CDR2 (germline): SGHTA, FQGNSA. This CDR3 comprises 16 residues.

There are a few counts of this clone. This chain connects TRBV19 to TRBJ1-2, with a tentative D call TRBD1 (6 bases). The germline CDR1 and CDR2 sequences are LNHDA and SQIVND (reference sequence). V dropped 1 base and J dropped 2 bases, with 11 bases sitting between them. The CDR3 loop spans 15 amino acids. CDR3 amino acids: CASSIGPTGNYGYTF. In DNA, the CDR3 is TGTGCCAGTAGTATAGGGCCAACAGGGAACTATGGCTACACCTTC.

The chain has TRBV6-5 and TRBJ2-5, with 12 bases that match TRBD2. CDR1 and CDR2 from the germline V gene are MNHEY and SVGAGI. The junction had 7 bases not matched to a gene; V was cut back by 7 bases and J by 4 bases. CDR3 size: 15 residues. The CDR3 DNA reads TGTGCCAGCAACATACTAGCGGGAGGACGAGAGACCCAGTACTTC. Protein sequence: CASNILAGGRETQYF.

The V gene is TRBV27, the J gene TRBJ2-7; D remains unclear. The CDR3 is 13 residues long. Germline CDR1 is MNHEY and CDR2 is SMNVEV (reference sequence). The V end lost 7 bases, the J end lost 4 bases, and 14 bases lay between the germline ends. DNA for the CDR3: TGTGCCAGCAAATTGGGCAGCCGTTACGAGCAGTACTTC. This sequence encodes CASKLGSRYEQYF.

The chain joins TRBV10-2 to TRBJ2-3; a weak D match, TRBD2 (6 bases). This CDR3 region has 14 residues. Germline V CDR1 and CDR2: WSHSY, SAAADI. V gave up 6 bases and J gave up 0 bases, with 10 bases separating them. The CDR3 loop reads CASRDSGSTDTQYF. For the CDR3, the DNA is TGCGCCAGCAGAGACAGCGGGAGCACAGATACGCAGTATTTT.

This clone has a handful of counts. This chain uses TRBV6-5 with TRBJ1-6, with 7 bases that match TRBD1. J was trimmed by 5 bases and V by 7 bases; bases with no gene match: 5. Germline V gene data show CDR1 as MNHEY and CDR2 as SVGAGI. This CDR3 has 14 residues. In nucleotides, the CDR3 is TGTGCCAGCACCCCCCAGGGGGATAATTCACCCCTCCACTTT. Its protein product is CASTPQGDNSPLHF.

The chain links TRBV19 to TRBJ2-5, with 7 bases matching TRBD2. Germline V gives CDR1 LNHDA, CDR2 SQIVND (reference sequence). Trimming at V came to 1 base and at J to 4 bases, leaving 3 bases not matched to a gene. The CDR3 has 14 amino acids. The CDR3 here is CASSIGGGGETQYF. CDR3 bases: TGTGCCAGTAGTATAGGGGGGGGAGGAGAGACCCAGTACTTC.

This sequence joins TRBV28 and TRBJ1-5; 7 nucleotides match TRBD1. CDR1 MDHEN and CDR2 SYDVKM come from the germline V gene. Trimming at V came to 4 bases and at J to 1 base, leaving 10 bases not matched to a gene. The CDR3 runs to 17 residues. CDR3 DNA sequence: TGTGCCAGCAGTTCCCGACAGGGCTTTGGGAGCAATCAGCCCCAGCATTTT. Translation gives CASSSRQGFGSNQPQHF.

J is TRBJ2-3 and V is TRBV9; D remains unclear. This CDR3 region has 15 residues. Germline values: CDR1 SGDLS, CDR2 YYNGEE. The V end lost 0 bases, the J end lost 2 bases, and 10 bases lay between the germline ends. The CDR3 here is CASSVGAISTDTQYF. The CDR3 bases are TGTGCCAGCAGCGTAGGGGCCATCTCCACAGATACGCAGTATTTT.

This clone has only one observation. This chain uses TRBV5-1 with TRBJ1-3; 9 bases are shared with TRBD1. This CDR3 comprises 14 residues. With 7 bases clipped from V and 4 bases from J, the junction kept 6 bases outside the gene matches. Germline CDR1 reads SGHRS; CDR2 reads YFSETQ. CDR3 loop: CASATGTGGNTIYF. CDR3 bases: TGCGCCAGCGCAACCGGGACAGGGGGAAACACCATATATTTT.

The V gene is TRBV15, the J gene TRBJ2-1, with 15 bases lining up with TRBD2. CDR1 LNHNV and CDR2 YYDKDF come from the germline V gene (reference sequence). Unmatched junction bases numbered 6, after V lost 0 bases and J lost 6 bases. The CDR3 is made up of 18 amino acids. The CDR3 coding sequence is TGTGCCACCAGCAGAGATCTTGGACTAGCGGGAGGGGGCAATGAGCAGTTCTTC. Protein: CATSRDLGLAGGGNEQFF.

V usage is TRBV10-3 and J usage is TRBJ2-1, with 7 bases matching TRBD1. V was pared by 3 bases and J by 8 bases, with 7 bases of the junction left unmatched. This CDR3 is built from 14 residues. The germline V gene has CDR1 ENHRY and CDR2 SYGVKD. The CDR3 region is CAISEGTDAHEQFF. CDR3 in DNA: TGTGCCATCAGTGAAGGGACAGATGCCCATGAGCAGTTCTTC.

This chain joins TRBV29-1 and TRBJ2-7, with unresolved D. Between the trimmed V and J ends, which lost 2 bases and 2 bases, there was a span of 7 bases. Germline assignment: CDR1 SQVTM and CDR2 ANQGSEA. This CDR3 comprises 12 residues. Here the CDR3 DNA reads TGCAGCGTTGAAAGCGCAGCCTACGAGCAGTACTTC. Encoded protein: CSVESAAYEQYF.

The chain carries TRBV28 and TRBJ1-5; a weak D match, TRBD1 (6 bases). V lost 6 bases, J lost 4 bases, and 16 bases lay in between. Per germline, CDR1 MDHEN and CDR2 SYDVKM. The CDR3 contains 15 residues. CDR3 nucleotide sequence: TGTGCCAGCAGATTGACAGGAGTAGCAAATCAGCCCCAGCATTTT. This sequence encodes CASRLTGVANQPQHF. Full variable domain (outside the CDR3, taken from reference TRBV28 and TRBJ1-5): DVKVTQSSRYLVKRTGEKVFLECVQDMDHENMFWYRQDPGLGLRLIYFSYDVKMKEKGDIPEGYSVSREKKERFSLILESASTNQTSMYLCASRLTGVANQPQHFGDGTRLSIL.

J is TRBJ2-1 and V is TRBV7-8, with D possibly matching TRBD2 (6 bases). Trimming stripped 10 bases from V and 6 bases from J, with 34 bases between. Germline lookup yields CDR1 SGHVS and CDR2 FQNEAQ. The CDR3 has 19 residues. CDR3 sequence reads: CATMAILGGSTDPPNEQFF. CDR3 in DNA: TGTGCCACCATGGCGATTTTAGGAGGGTCAACAGACCCCCCCAATGAGCAGTTCTTC.

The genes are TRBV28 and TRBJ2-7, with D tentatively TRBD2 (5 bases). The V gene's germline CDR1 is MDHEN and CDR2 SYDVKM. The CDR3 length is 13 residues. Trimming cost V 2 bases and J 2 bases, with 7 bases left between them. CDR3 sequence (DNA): TGTGCCAGCAGTTTACGGGGAGCCTACGAGCAGTACTTC. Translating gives CASSLRGAYEQYF.

The CDR3 DNA is TGTGCCAGCATCCCGACAGGGACCTACAATGAGCAGTTCTTC. Translating gives CASIPTGTYNEQFF. The V call is TRBV7-9, the J call TRBJ2-1; 7 positions match TRBD1. This CDR3 is built from 14 residues. V shed 7 bases, J shed 2 bases, and the junction held 5 bases outside the gene matches. Germline loops: CDR1 SEHNR, CDR2 FQNEAQ (reference sequence).

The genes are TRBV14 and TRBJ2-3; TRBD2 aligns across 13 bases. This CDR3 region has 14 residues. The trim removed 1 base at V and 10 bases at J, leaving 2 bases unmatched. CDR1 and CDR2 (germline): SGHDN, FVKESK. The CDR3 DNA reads TGTGCCAGCAGCCAAGGGACTAGCGGGAGTGCGCAGTATTTT. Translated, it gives CASSQGTSGSAQYF. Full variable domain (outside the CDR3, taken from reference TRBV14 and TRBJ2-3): EAGVTQFPSHSVIEKGQTVTLRCDPISGHDNLYWYRRVMGKEIKFLLHFVKESKQDESGMPNNRFLAERTGGTYSTLKVQPAELEDSGVYFCASSQGTSGSAQYFGPGTRLTVL.

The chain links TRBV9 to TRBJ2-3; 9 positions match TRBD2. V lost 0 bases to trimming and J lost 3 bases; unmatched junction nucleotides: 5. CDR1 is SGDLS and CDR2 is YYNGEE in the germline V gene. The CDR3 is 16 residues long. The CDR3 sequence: CASSVGLAGRTDTQYF. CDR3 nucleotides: TGTGCCAGCAGCGTAGGCCTAGCGGGACGAACAGATACGCAGTATTTT.

CDR3 region: CASRRRPLTTDTQYF. The CDR3 region has the DNA TGTGCCAGTAGACGGCGGCCACTAACCACAGATACGCAGTATTTT. J is TRBJ2-3 and V is TRBV19; no reliable D call. The V and J ends lost 6 bases and 2 bases respectively, with 15 bases between them. The germline V gene encodes CDR1 LNHDA and CDR2 SQIVND (reference sequence). The CDR3 is 15 amino acids.

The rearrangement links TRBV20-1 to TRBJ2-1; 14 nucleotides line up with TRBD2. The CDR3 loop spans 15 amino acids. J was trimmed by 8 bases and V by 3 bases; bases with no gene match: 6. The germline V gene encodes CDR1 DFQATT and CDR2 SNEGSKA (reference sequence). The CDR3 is CSASKGTSGSDEQFF. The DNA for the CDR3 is TGCAGTGCTAGTAAGGGGACTAGCGGGAGTGATGAGCAGTTCTTC.

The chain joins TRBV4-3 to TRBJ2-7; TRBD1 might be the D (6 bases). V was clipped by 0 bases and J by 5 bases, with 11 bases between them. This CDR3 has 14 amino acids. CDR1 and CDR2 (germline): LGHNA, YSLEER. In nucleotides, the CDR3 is TGCGCCAGCAGCCAAGAGGGCAGGGGCCACGAGCAGTACTTC. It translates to CASSQEGRGHEQYF.

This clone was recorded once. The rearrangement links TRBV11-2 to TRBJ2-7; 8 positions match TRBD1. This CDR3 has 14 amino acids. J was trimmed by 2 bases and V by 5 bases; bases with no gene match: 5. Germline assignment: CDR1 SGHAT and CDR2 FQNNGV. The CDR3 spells CASSPGTGTYEQYF. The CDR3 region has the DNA TGTGCCAGCAGCCCCGGGACAGGAACCTACGAGCAGTACTTC.

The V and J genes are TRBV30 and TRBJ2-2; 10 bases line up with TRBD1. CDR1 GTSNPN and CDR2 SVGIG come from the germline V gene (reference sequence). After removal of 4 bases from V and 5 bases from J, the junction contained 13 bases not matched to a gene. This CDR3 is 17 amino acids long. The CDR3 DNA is TGTGCCTGGACCACACGGGTGGGGACAGGGGATACCGGGGAGCTGTTTTTT. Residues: CAWTTRVGTGDTGELFF. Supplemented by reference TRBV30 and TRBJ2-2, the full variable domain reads SQTIHQWPATLVQPVGSPLSLECTVEGTSNPNLYWYRQAAGRGLQLLFYSVGIGQISSEVPQNLSASRPQDRQFILSSKKLLLSDSGFYLCAWTTRVGTGDTGELFFGEGSRLTVL.

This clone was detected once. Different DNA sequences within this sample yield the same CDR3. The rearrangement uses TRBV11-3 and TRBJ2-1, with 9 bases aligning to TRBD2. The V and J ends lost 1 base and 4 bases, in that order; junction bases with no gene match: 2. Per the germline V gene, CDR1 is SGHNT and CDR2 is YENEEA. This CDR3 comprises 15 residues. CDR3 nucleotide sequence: TGTGCCAGCAGCTTAGGGACTAGCGCATACAATGAGCAGTTCTTC. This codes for CASSLGTSAYNEQFF.

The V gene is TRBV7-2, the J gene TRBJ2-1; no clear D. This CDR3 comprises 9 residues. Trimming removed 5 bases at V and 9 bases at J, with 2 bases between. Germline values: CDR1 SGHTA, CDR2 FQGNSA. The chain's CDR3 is CASSLEQFF. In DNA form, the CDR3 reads TGTGCCAGCAGCCTTGAGCAGTTCTTC.

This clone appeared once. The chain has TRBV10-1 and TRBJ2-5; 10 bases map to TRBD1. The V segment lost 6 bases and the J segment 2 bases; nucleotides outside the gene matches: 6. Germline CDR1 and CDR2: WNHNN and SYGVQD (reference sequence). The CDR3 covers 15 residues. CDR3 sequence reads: CASSAGQGIQETQYF. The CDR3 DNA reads TGCGCCAGCAGCGCGGGACAGGGGATTCAAGAGACCCAGTACTTC.

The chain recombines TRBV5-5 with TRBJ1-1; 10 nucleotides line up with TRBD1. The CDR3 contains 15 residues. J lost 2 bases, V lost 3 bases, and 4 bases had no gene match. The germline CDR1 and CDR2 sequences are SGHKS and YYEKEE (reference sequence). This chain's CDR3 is CASSSDRGVNTEAFF. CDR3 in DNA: TGTGCCAGCAGCTCGGACAGGGGGGTCAACACTGAAGCTTTCTTT.

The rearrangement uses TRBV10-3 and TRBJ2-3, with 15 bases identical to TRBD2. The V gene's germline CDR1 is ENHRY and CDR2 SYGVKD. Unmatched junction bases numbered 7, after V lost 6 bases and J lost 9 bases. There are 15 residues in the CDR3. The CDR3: CAISGLAGGEGTQYF. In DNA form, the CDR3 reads TGTGCCATCAGCGGACTAGCGGGGGGGGAGGGGACGCAGTATTTT.